The clone carrying this TCR beta chain was picked up one time. PCR was performed a second time for about 6 to 12 cycles using a sample-barcoded 5' primer and a J-beta primer mix. TCRdb redid the calling of the 5' RACE reads with MiXCR, one entry per CDR3 protein. The sample lists about 680,000 distinct CDR3 sequences, 45% to 50% seen once, with under 35% in the top ten. The entry originates in a study of blood T cells in healthy people across ages. The sequenced sample consisted of blood. This TCR came from an older woman in good health.

The CDR3 loop is CAWGQVPQETQYF. CDR3 in DNA: TGTGCCTGGGGACAGGTCCCACAAGAGACCCAGTACTTC. The rearrangement joins TRBV30 to TRBJ2-5, with TRBD1 identical over 7 bases. Germline assignment: CDR1 GTSNPN and CDR2 SVGIG (reference sequence). V lost 5 bases, J lost 2 bases, and 5 bases stayed unmatched. CDR3 length equals 13 residues.